These 14 T cell receptor beta chains were sequenced from one sample in a study of shared clonotypes between healthy human individuals. Profiled with immunoSEQ multiplex PCR; TCRdb holds only in-frame clones, not every one. The sample shows over a million clones, approximately 98% of them seen only once. Sequencing was performed on naive CD4+ T cells sorted from blood. Subset given: CD45RA+ positively selected. These receptors came from a man aged 25-45 years in good health.

The chain joins TRBV6-6 to TRBJ2-5; D gene unclear. Trimming removed 3 bases at V and 5 bases at J, with 16 bases between. Germline-derived CDR1 and CDR2 are MNHNY and SVGAGI (reference sequence). This CDR3 comprises 15 residues. In DNA form, the CDR3 reads TGTGCCAGCAGTTATTCCGGCACCCCCGGGGAGACCCAGTACTTC. Its translation is CASSYSGTPGETQYF.

V usage is TRBV27 and J usage is TRBJ1-5; D is unclear. V lost 8 bases, J lost 6 bases, and 20 bases lay in between. Germline V gives CDR1 MNHEY, CDR2 SMNVEV (reference sequence). The CDR3 is made up of 15 amino acids. The CDR3 region has the DNA TGTGCCAGCCAACCTCTCGACGGTAGTGGTCAGCCCCAGCATTTT. Its translation: CASQPLDGSGQPQHF.

The chain employs TRBV19 and TRBJ2-7; TRBD1 aligns across 8 bases. The CDR3 contains 15 residues. Unmatched junction bases numbered 6, after V lost 5 bases and J lost 0 bases. Germline lookup yields CDR1 LNHDA and CDR2 SQIVND (reference sequence). The CDR3 reads CASSGRTGNSYEQYF. The CDR3 DNA reads TGTGCCAGTAGTGGACGGACAGGGAACTCCTACGAGCAGTACTTC.

The V and J genes are TRBV2 and TRBJ1-5; the match to TRBD1 covers 7 bases. The CDR3 contains 14 residues. Looked up from germline, CDR1 is SNHLY and CDR2 is FYNNEI. Trimming took 4 bases from V and 7 from J; bases not matched to a gene: 7. CDR3 nucleotide sequence: TGTGCCAGCAGTGCTTCACAGGGGTTCCAGCCCCAGCATTTT. This gives the protein CASSASQGFQPQHF.

This clone appeared a single time. Other DNA variants within this sample encode the same CDR3. The gene calls are TRBV7-2 and TRBJ2-5, with D uncertain. This CDR3 comprises 11 residues. Trimming took 0 bases from V and 5 from J, leaving 1 base between them. The V gene's germline CDR1 is SGHTA and CDR2 FQGNSA. CDR3 in DNA: TGTGCCAGCAGCTTAGCTGAGACCCAGTACTTC. Translation: CASSLAETQYF.

V gene TRBV2 combines with J gene TRBJ2-7, with TRBD1 matching 9 bases. The CDR3 has 16 residues. The V and J ends lost 0 bases and 7 bases, in that order; junction bases with no gene match: 10. Germline values: CDR1 SNHLY, CDR2 FYNNEI. CDR3 coding DNA: TGTGCCAGCAGTGAAGCGTCTTGGGGGACAGGGAGAGAGCAGTACTTC. This translates into CASSEASWGTGREQYF.

The chain combines TRBV28 with TRBJ2-7; 7 positions agree with TRBD2. This CDR3 is 14 amino acids long. With 7 bases clipped from V and 4 bases from J, the junction kept 10 bases outside the gene matches. Germline CDR1 MDHEN, CDR2 SYDVKM. The CDR3 loop reads CASTPSGRAYEQYF. The CDR3 DNA follows: TGTGCCAGCACCCCCTCAGGGAGGGCTTACGAGCAGTACTTC.

This chain connects TRBV6-1 to TRBJ2-5; D is ambiguous. V shed 3 bases and J shed 1 base, with 6 bases lying between them. The CDR3 is made up of 13 amino acids. The germline CDR1 and CDR2 sequences are MNHNS and SASEGT. CDR3 nucleotides: TGTGCCAGCAGTGATCCCTTCCAAGAGACCCAGTACTTC. Translation: CASSDPFQETQYF.

The chain recombines TRBV18 with TRBJ2-7; maybe TRBD1 (7 bases). The CDR3 totals 15 residues. Per the germline V gene, CDR1 is KGHSH and CDR2 is LQKENI. The V end was cut by 2 bases, the J end by 6 bases, with 17 bases between. The CDR3 region has the DNA TGTGCCAGCTCACCAAGACAGGGCGGGGACAGCGAGCAGTACTTC. Translated: CASSPRQGGDSEQYF. The full variable domain, rest sourced from reference TRBV18 and TRBJ2-7, is NAGVMQNPRHLVRRRGQEARLRCSPMKGHSHVYWYRQLPEEGLKFMVYLQKENIIDESGMPKERFSAEFPKEGPSILRIQQVVRGDSAAYFCASSPRQGGDSEQYFGPGTRLTVT.

CDR3 nucleotides: TGTGCCAGCAGCCAAGAGACTAGCGTATACAATGAGCAGTTCTTC. It yields the protein CASSQETSVYNEQFF. The chain is built from TRBV14 and TRBJ2-1, with 8 bases aligning to TRBD2. The length of the CDR3 is 15 residues. The trim removed 0 bases at V and 4 bases at J, leaving 2 bases unmatched. CDR1 and CDR2 from the germline V gene are SGHDN and FVKESK.

The rearrangement links TRBV29-1 to TRBJ1-1; D call uncertain. CDR1 SQVTM and CDR2 ANQGSEA come from the germline V gene. This CDR3 has 12 residues. V was pared by 4 bases and J by 4 bases, with 10 bases between. The CDR3 loop reads CSVGLWGTEAFF. DNA for the CDR3: TGCAGCGTTGGTCTATGGGGCACTGAAGCTTTCTTT.

This clone appeared a single time. At one end, the junction sequence differs from germline, possibly due to a read error. The V and J genes are TRBV5-5 and TRBJ2-4; the match to TRBD1 covers 8 bases. The CDR3 totals 16 residues. Germline CDR1 reads SGHKS; CDR2 reads YYEKEE (reference sequence). The CDR3 bases are TGTGCCAGCACCTTGGGGATCGCTACAGGGGGAAACATTCAGTACTTC. Amino acids: CASTLGIATGGNIQYF.

As to this clone: The same CDR3 arises from other DNA sequences in this sample as well. The rearrangement uses TRBV28 and TRBJ1-2; no clear D gene. Germline V gene lookup returns CDR1 MDHEN and CDR2 SYDVKM. V lost 2 bases to trimming and J lost 6 bases, with 1 base between them. The CDR3 sequence is 10 residues long. CDR3 sequence (DNA): TGTGCCAGCAGTTTAAATGGCTACACCTTC. This translates into CASSLNGYTF.

The V and J genes are TRBV7-8 and TRBJ2-7, with a possible D match to TRBD1 (8 bases). Germline values: CDR1 SGHVS, CDR2 FQNEAQ. This CDR3 region has 21 residues. The V end lost 5 bases, the J end lost 2 bases, and 34 bases lay between the germline ends. CDR3 bases: TGTGCCAGCAGCCTCTTCACAGGGGGGGCTTCGGCTAGCGGCTTTACCTACGAGCAGTACTTC. The encoded protein is CASSLFTGGASASGFTYEQYF.